This TCR beta chain was recovered during a study of PD-1 blockade in classical Hodgkin lymphoma. Germline V gene sequence: CDR1 SEHNR, CDR2 FQNEAQ (reference sequence). V shed 5 bases and J 5 bases; nucleotides not matched to a gene: 11. The CDR3 contains 15 residues. Points on this clone: Its antigen is unidentified.

General observations from the study: Why the repertoires differ is still unclear, perhaps disease activity or prior therapy. Before treatment, complete responders showed about the same diversity as newly diagnosed patients. By C4D1 there was a significant rise in CD4+ TCR diversity but not in CD8+ TCR diversity.

Each and every patient relapsed after autologous stem cell transplantation, and patients got differing brentuximab vedotin exposure. The study purified CD4+ T cells from thawed PBMCs using magnetic negative selection. Profiled with immunoSEQ multiplex PCR; TCRdb holds only in-frame clones, not every one. The table has about 29,000 clones, 85% to 90% seen once. The specimen comprised CD4+ T cells from blood, sampled at baseline. The clonotype originates from a human donor with classical Hodgkin lymphoma. This chain links TRBV7-9 with TRBJ2-7, with TRBD2 matching 8 bases. The CDR3 DNA follows: TGTGCCAGCAGCAAGGACAGCGGGAGAGGGCACGAGCAGTACTTC. Residues: CASSKDSGRGHEQYF.